One sample yielded the 3 T cell receptor beta chains listed below, sequenced in a study of post-analysis software for immune sequencing data. Unique molecular identifiers were built into the TCR beta cDNA libraries. Each CDR3 protein is one row after TCRdb ran MiXCR on the PCR reads. The table lists roughly 540,000 distinct CDR3 sequences, around a third of them singletons. No cognate antigen is known for these TCRs. General observations from the study: There were about 5 TRBV segments more frequent in patients than controls, and TRBV5-6, TRBV5-1 and TRBV20-1 were among them.

What was sequenced was blood. These receptor sequences come from a girl aged 2-17 years with multiple sclerosis.

This clonotype was detected only a few times. Here the CDR3 DNA reads TGTGCCAGCAGCAAAGACGGGGGGGCCGAGATTCAGTACTTC. Protein product: CASSKDGGAEIQYF. V and J are TRBV21-1 and TRBJ2-4; the D call of TRBD2 is as the table states it, not checked on the DNA. TRBV21-1 is tagged as a pseudogene. The CDR3 is made up of 14 amino acids.

This clonotype was counted only a few times. This chain uses TRBV4-1 with TRBJ1-6; the D is unclear. Germline CDR1 reads MGHRA; CDR2 reads YSYEKL. Trimming shortened V by 0 bases and J by 3 bases, and 6 bases separated the two germline ends. CDR3 length: 15 residues. The CDR3 sequence: CASSQDSVYNSPLHF. CDR3 nucleotides: TGCGCCAGCAGCCAAGACAGCGTCTATAATTCACCCCTCCACTTT.

The chain uses TRBV4-1 and TRBJ2-3; D is perhaps TRBD2 (5 bases). Trimming took off 4 bases at V and 7 bases at J, with 15 bases between the two ends. The CDR3 consists of 14 residues. The germline CDR1 and CDR2 sequences are MGHRA and YSYEKL. The DNA of the CDR3 is TGCGCCAGCAGCCTTATAGGACTCGCAAATACGCAGTATTTT. Protein sequence: CASSLIGLANTQYF.